One and the same sample provided the 21 T cell receptor beta chains below, sequenced in a study of technical replicates of blood from a handful of donors. The data were produced by immunoSEQ multiplex PCR, yet TCRdb's version contains in-frame clones alone and is incomplete. The data contain more than 90,000 clones, under 97% of them singletons. The sequenced material came from T cells isolated from PBMCs. All receptors come from a human donor in good health.

The CDR3 spells CASAKMTVDTEAFF. As DNA, the CDR3 is TGCGCCAGCGCTAAAATGACAGTCGACACTGAAGCTTTCTTT. This sequence joins TRBV5-1 and TRBJ1-1; D is perhaps TRBD1 (5 bases). V lost 7 bases, J lost 3 bases, and 16 bases lay in between. CDR1 is SGHRS and CDR2 is YFSETQ in the germline V gene. The CDR3 totals 14 residues.

The chain couples TRBV2 to TRBJ1-5; TRBD1 matches at 7 bases. This CDR3 spans 14 amino acids. Germline CDR1 SNHLY, CDR2 FYNNEI. V gave up 2 bases and J gave up 4 bases; unmatched junction bases: 2. This chain's CDR3 is CASSEWDRNQPQHF. For the CDR3, the DNA is TGTGCCAGCAGTGAATGGGACAGAAATCAGCCCCAGCATTTT.

V usage is TRBV11-2 and J usage is TRBJ1-6, with 7 bases matching TRBD1. Germline V gives CDR1 SGHAT, CDR2 FQNNGV. The ends lost 6 bases at V and 9 bases at J; junction bases unmatched: 14. This CDR3 is built from 16 residues. CDR3 coding DNA: TGTGCCAGCAGTCAATTGCTCAGGGGGAGAGGTTCACCCCTCCACTTT. This codes for CASSQLLRGRGSPLHF.

DNA of the CDR3: TGCGCCAGCAGCTCCGAGACAGGGGGCCGGCGGTCCTACGAGCAGTACTTC. Translation: CASSSETGGRRSYEQYF. This rearrangement joins TRBV5-1 to TRBJ2-7; 10 nucleotides agree with TRBD1. CDR3 length equals 17 residues. V lost 3 bases and J lost 1; bases outside the gene matches: 10. The germline V gene has CDR1 SGHRS and CDR2 YFSETQ.

The chain recombines TRBV7-9 with TRBJ2-1, with TRBD2 matching 8 bases. CDR3 size: 15 residues. Germline CDR1 and CDR2: SEHNR and FQNEAQ (reference sequence). The junction had 5 bases not matched to a gene; V was cut back by 6 bases and J by 1 base. The CDR3 sequence is CASRPERGSYNEQFF. The CDR3 DNA is TGTGCCAGCAGGCCGGAGCGGGGGTCCTACAATGAGCAGTTCTTC. Full variable domain (rest looked up from reference TRBV7-9 and TRBJ2-1): DTGVSQNPRHKITKRGQNVTFRCDPISEHNRLYWYRQTLGQGPEFLTYFQNEAQLEKSRLLSDRFSAERPKGSFSTLEIQRTEQGDSAMYLCASRPERGSYNEQFFGPGTRLTVL.

The rearrangement joins TRBV9 to TRBJ1-2, with D possibly TRBD1 on 6 matching bases. In germline, CDR1 is SGDLS, CDR2 YYNGEE. CDR3 length: 15 residues. The V and J ends lost 3 bases and 2 bases respectively, with 14 bases between them. The DNA of the CDR3 is TGTGCCAGCAGCGAGGGGGTTAGCGGGAACTATGGCTACACCTTC. It encodes CASSEGVSGNYGYTF.

The rearrangement joins TRBV6-5 to TRBJ2-5, with D possibly being TRBD1 (6 bases). The germline CDR1 and CDR2 sequences are MNHEY and SVGAGI. Trimming cost V 6 bases and J 5 bases, with 19 bases left between them. CDR3 length: 15 residues. DNA of the CDR3: TGTGCCAGCAGCAACTCACCAACAGGGAGCGAGACCCAGTACTTC. Protein: CASSNSPTGSETQYF.

In this sample, this clone turned up a few times. The chain uses TRBV20-1 and TRBJ1-1, with 7 bases identical to TRBD1. V shed 5 bases, J shed 7 bases, and the junction held 4 bases outside the gene matches. The CDR3 is 11 amino acids. Per germline, CDR1 DFQATT and CDR2 SNEGSKA (reference sequence). This CDR3 is CSAFGTVEAFF. The CDR3 DNA follows: TGCAGTGCTTTTGGGACAGTTGAAGCTTTCTTT.

The chain couples TRBV6-1 to TRBJ1-3, with TRBD1 matching 7 bases. The germline V gene encodes CDR1 MNHNS and CDR2 SASEGT. V lost 6 bases and J lost 4; bases outside the gene matches: 9. CDR3 length equals 15 residues. As DNA, the CDR3 is TGTGCCAGCAGCGCCACAGGGGTGTCAGGAAACACCATATATTTT. Its translation is CASSATGVSGNTIYF.

CDR3 amino acids: CAWGGLGAVINTGELFF. The CDR3 nucleotides are TGTGCCTGGGGGGGCCTTGGGGCAGTAATTAACACCGGGGAGCTGTTTTTT. The gene calls are TRBV30 and TRBJ2-2, with D possibly matching TRBD1 (6 bases). The CDR3 has 17 residues. The germline gives CDR1 GTSNPN, CDR2 SVGIG (reference sequence). Trimming cost V 5 bases and J 2 bases, with 21 bases left between them.

The chain couples TRBV10-2 to TRBJ1-2; 11 positions match TRBD1. CDR3 length: 14 amino acids. CDR1 is WSHSY and CDR2 is SAAADI in the germline V gene. Germline trimming cut 8 bases from V and 8 bases from J; bases unmatched to any gene: 10. The CDR3 spells CASGRTGGGEGYTF. The CDR3 bases are TGCGCCAGCGGAAGGACAGGGGGCGGAGAGGGCTACACCTTC.

This clone showed up just a few times. V usage is TRBV4-1 and J usage is TRBJ1-1; possible D gene TRBD1, 5 bases. The CDR3 totals 20 residues. Trimming took off 3 bases at V and 0 bases at J, with 26 bases between the two ends. Germline loops: CDR1 MGHRA, CDR2 YSYEKL. CDR3 sequence: CASSHLQGLERSPMNTEAFF. CDR3 in DNA: TGCGCCAGCAGCCATCTGCAGGGACTAGAAAGGAGCCCGATGAACACTGAAGCTTTCTTT.

This clone was counted only a few times. V usage is TRBV5-4 and J usage is TRBJ1-1; D is perhaps TRBD1 (6 bases). V gave up 3 bases and J gave up 0 bases, with 12 bases separating them. CDR1 SGHNT and CDR2 YYREEE come from the germline V gene (reference sequence). This CDR3 region has 15 residues. The CDR3 loop reads CASSSADRMNTEAFF. DNA of the CDR3: TGTGCCAGCAGCTCAGCCGACAGGATGAACACTGAAGCTTTCTTT. Filled out from reference TRBV5-4 and TRBJ1-1, the complete variable domain reads ETGVTQSPTHLIKTRGQQVTLRCSSQSGHNTVSWYQQALGQGPQFIFQYYREEENGRGNFPPRFSGLQFPNYSSELNVNALELDDSALYLCASSSADRMNTEAFFGQGTRLTVV.

The V call is TRBV27, the J call TRBJ1-2, with 10 bases that match TRBD1. CDR1 MNHEY and CDR2 SMNVEV come from the germline V gene (reference sequence). Trimming cost V 5 bases and J 0 bases; bases outside gene matches: 6. The CDR3 runs to 16 residues. The CDR3 protein is CASSMGQGRSNYGYTF. The CDR3 region has the DNA TGTGCCAGCAGTATGGGACAGGGGCGATCTAACTATGGCTACACCTTC.

This clone has only one observation. The V gene is TRBV5-1, the J gene TRBJ1-1, with D possibly TRBD1 on 5 matching bases. With 0 bases removed from V and 11 bases from J, the gap between germline ends came to 11 bases. The CDR3 is 12 amino acids. Germline V lookup: CDR1 SGHRS, CDR2 YFSETQ. CDR3: CASSLAGNAAFF. CDR3 DNA sequence: TGCGCCAGCAGCTTGGCAGGGAATGCGGCTTTCTTT.

The genes are TRBV30 and TRBJ2-5, with D tentatively TRBD2 (6 bases). The CDR3 consists of 12 residues. Germline V gene data show CDR1 as GTSNPN and CDR2 as SVGIG (reference sequence). Trimming pared 5 bases from V and 4 bases from J, leaving 11 bases between. The CDR3 is CAWEGAGETQYF. As DNA, the CDR3 is TGTGCCTGGGAAGGAGCGGGAGAGACCCAGTACTTC.

The V call is TRBV7-2, the J call TRBJ2-4, with D tentatively TRBD1 (6 bases). This CDR3 comprises 13 residues. From germline, CDR1 is SGHTA and CDR2 FQGNSA. Trimming shortened V by 6 bases and J by 7 bases, and 13 bases separated the two germline ends. CDR3: CASSFRQGNIQYF. DNA for the CDR3: TGTGCCAGCAGTTTTCGTCAGGGGAACATTCAGTACTTC.

The rearrangement joins TRBV4-1 to TRBJ1-4; 9 bases are a match to TRBD1. This CDR3 is 16 amino acids long. The ends lost 0 bases at V and 11 bases at J; junction bases unmatched: 10. Looked up from germline, CDR1 is MGHRA and CDR2 is YSYEKL. The DNA for the CDR3 is TGCGCCAGCAGCCAAGATGTGGACAGGGGATTAGGCAAACTGTTTTTT. It yields the protein CASSQDVDRGLGKLFF.

The count of this clone is one. The V call is TRBV7-2, the J call TRBJ1-1, with a possible D match to TRBD1 (6 bases). V was cut by 2 bases and J by 8 bases, with 15 bases left in between. CDR3 length: 14 residues. Per germline, CDR1 SGHTA and CDR2 FQGNSA. The chain's CDR3 is CASSLSQSQGEAFF. The CDR3 DNA is TGTGCCAGCAGCTTAAGTCAGTCGCAGGGGGAAGCTTTCTTT.

V gene TRBV2 combines with J gene TRBJ1-1; 7 positions agree with TRBD1. In germline, CDR1 is SNHLY, CDR2 FYNNEI. This CDR3 contains 15 residues. Germline trimming cut 5 bases from V and 7 bases from J; bases unmatched to any gene: 13. The CDR3 nucleotides read TGTGCCAGCAGTAAATCTAGTACAGGGGTTGGTGAAGCTTTCTTT. Its translation is CASSKSSTGVGEAFF.

The chain has TRBV29-1 and TRBJ1-1; the D is unclear. Germline V CDR1 and CDR2: SQVTM, ANQGSEA. Trimming took 7 bases from V and 3 from J, leaving 15 bases between them. The CDR3 length is 13 residues. The CDR3 bases are TGCAGCGCGGGTCAGCGGTCGGACACTGAAGCTTTCTTT. It specifies CSAGQRSDTEAFF. The full variable domain, its missing parts supplied by reference TRBV29-1 and TRBJ1-1, is SAVISQKPSRDICQRGTSLTIQCQVDSQVTMMFWYRQQPGQSLTLIATANQGSEATYESGFVIDKFPISRPNLTFSTLTVSNMSPEDSSIYLCSAGQRSDTEAFFGQGTRLTVV.